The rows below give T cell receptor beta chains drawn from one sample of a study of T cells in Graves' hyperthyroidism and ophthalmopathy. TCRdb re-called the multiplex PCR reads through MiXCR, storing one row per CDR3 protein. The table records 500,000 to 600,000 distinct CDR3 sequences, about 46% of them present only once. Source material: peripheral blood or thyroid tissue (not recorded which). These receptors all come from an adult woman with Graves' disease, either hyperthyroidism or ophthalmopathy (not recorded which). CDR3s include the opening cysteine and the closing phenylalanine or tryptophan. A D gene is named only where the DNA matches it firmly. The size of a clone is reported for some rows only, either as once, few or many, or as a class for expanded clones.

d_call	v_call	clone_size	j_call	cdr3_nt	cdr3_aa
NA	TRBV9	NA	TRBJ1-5	TGTGCCTGGAGCGGGGGAGGGGGTCAGCCCCAGCATTTT	CAWSGGGGQPQHF
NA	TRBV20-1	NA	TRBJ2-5	TGCAGTGCCCGGGACGGAGAGACCCAGTACTTC	CSARDGETQYF
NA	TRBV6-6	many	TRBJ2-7	TGTGCCAGCAGGCCGGGACGGGCGTCCTACGAGCAGTACTTC	CASRPGRASYEQYF
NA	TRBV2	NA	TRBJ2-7	TGTGCCAGCAGTGTTGGACAGCTGACCGGGGAGCAGTACTTC	CASSVGQLTGEQYF
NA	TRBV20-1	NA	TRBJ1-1	TGCAGTGCTCCCATGGGAATGAACACTGAAGCTTTCTTT	CSAPMGMNTEAFF
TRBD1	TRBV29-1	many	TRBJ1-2	TGCAGCGTTCCAGGGGGAGGCTATGGCTACACCTTC	CSVPGGGYGYTF
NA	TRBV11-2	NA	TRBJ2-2	TGTGCCAGCAGCGAGAACCGATACGGGGAGCTGTTTTTT	CASSENRYGELFF
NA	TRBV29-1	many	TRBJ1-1	TGCAGCGTTGAACCACAGGGCACTGAAGCTTTCTTT	CSVEPQGTEAFF
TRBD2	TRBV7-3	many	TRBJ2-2	TGTGCCAGCAGCTTTAGTCCAGCGGGATCCTCCGGGGAGCTGTTTTTT	CASSFSPAGSSGELFF
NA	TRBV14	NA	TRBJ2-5	TGTGCCAGCAGCCAAGATTGGGGCCGTATCCAAGAGACCCAGTACTTC	CASSQDWGRIQETQYF
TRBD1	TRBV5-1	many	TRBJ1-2	TGTGCCAGCAGCGCGGGACAGGGCTATGGCTACACCTTC	CASSAGQGYGYTF
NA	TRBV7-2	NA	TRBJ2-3	TGTGCCAGCAGCCCCCGCGCTGCCACAGATACGCAGTATTTT	CASSPRAATDTQYF
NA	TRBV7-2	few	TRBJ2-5	TGTGCCAGCAGCCCGCGGGCGGGGTCTGGAGCAGGGGGGATAGAGACCCAGTACTTC	CASSPRAGSGAGGIETQYF
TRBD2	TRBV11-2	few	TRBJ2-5	TGTGCCAGCAGCCCGACCGGACTAGCGGGAGAGACCCAGTACTTC	CASSPTGLAGETQYF
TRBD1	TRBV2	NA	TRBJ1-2	TGTGCCAGCAGAACCGGGACAGGGGGTCGCCGCGGCTATGGCTACACCTTC	CASRTGTGGRRGYGYTF
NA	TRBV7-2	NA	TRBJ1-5	TGTGCCAGCAGCGCGGACAGTCCTTATCAGCCCCAGCATTTT	CASSADSPYQPQHF
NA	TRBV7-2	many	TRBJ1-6	TGTGCCAGCAGCGCCGGGTCCGAGGATAATTCACCCCTCCACTTT	CASSAGSEDNSPLHF
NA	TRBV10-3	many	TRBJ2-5	TGTGCCATCAGCGGACGAGTCCAAGAGACCCAGTACTTC	CAISGRVQETQYF
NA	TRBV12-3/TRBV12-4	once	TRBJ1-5	TGTGCCAGCAGTTTAACCCTGGTCGACCATAATCAGCCCCAGCATTTT	CASSLTLVDHNQPQHF
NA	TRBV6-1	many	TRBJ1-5	TGTGCCAGCAGCCAAGGGTTGGGTAGCAATCAGCCCCAGCATTTT	CASSQGLGSNQPQHF
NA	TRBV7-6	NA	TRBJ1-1	TGTGCCAGCAGTAAGGGGACTGAAGCTTTCTTT	CASSKGTEAFF
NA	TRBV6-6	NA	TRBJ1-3	TGTGCCAGCAGTTCTCTCGACAGTTTGGACACCATATATTTT	CASSSLDSLDTIYF
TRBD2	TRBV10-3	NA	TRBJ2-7	TGTGCCATCCGAACTGAGCGGGGGATCTACGAGCAGTACTTC	CAIRTERGIYEQYF